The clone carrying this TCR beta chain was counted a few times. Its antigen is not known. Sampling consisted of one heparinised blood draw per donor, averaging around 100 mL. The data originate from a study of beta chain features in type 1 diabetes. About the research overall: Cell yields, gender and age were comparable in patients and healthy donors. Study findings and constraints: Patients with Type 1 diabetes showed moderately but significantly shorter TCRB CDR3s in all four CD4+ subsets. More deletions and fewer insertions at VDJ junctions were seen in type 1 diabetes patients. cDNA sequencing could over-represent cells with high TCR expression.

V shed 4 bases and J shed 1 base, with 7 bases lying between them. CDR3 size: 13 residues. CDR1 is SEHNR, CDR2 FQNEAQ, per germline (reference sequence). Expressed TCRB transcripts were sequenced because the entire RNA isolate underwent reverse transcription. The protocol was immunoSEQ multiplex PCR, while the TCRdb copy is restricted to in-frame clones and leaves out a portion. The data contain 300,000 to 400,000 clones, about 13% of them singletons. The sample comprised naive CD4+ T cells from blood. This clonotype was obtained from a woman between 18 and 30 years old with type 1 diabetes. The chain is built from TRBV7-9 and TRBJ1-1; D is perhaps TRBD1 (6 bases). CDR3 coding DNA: TGTGCCAGCAGCTGGACAGAGAACACTGAAGCTTTCTTT. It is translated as CASSWTENTEAFF.